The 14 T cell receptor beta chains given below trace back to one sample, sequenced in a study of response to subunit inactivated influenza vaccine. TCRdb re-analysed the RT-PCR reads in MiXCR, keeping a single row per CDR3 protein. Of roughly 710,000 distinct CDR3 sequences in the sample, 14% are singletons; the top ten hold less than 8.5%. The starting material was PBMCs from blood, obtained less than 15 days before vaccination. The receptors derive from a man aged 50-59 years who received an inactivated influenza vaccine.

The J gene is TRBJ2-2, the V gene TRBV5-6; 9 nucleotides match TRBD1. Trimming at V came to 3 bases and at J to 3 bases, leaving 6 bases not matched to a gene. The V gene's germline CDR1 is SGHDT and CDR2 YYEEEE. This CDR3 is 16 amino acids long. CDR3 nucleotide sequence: TGTGCCAGCAGCTATTACAGGGGGCCGGACACCGGGGAGCTGTTTTTT. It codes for CASSYYRGPDTGELFF.

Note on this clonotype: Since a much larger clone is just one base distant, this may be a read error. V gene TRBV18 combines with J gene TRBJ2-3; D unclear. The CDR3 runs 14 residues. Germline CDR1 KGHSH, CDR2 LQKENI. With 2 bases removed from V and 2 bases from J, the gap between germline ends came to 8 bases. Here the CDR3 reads CASSPRADTDTQYF. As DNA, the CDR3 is TGTGCCAGCTCACCAAGGGCAGACACAGATACGCAGTATTTT.

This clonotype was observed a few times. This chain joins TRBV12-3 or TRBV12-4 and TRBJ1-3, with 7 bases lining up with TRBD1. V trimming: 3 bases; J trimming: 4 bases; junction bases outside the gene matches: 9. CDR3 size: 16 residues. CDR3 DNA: TGTGCCAGCAGTTTTGTGGGGGGACAGTTCGGAAACACCATATATTTT. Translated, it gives CASSFVGGQFGNTIYF.

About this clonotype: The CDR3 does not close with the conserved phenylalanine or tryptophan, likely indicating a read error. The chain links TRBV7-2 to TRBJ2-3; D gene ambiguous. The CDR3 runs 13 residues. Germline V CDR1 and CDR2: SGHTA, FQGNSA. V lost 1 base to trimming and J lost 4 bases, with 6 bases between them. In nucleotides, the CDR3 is TGTGCCAGCAGCTTAGTCTTGGCAGATACGCAGTATTAT. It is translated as CASSLVLADTQYY.

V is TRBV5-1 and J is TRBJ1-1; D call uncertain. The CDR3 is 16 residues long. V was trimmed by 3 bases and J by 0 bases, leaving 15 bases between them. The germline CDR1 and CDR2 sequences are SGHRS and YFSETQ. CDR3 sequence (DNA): TGCGCCAGCAGCTCCGGACCAGGAGGCATGAACACTGAAGCTTTCTTT. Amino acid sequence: CASSSGPGGMNTEAFF.

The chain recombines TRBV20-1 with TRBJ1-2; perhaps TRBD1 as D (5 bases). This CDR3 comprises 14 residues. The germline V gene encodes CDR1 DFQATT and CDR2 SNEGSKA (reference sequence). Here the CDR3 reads CSVPGPPPNYGYTF. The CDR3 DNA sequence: TGCAGCGTCCCGGGGCCACCCCCTAACTATGGCTACACCTTC.

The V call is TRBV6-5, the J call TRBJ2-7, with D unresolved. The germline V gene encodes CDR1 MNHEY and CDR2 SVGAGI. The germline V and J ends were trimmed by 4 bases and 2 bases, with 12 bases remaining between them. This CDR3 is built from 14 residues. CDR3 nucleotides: TGTGCCAGCAGTTTTCGGGCTTCAGCCTACGAGCAGTACTTC. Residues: CASSFRASAYEQYF.

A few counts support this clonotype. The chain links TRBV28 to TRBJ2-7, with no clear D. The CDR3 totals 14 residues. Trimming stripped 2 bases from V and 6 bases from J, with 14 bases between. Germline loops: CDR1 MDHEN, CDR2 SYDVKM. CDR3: CASSLRTAIREQYF. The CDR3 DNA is TGTGCCAGCAGTTTACGCACGGCTATCCGCGAGCAGTACTTC.

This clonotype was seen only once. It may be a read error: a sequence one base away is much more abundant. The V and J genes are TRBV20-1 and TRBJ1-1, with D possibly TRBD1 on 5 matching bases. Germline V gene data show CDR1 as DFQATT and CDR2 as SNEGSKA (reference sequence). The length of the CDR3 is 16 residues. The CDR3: CCARSHAPGGETEAFF. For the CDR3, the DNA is TGCTGTGCTAGATCACATGCTCCGGGAGGGGAAACTGAAGCTTTCTTT.

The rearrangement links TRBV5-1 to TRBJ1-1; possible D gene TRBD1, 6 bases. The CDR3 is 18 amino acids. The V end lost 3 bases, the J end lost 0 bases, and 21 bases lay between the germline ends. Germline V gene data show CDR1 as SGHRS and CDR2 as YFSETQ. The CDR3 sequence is CASSSLGDTGVMNTEAFF. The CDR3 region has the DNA TGCGCCAGCAGCTCCCTGGGGGACACAGGTGTCATGAACACTGAAGCTTTCTTT. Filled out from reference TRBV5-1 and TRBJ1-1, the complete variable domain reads KAGVTQTPRYLIKTRGQQVTLSCSPISGHRSVSWYQQTPGQGLQFLFEYFSETQRNKGNFPGRFSGRQFSNSRSEMNVSTLELGDSALYLCASSSLGDTGVMNTEAFFGQGTRLTVV.

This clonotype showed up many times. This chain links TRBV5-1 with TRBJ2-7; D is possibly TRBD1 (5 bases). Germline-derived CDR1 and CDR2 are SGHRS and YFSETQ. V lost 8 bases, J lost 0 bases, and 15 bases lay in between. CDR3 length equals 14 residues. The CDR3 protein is CASLGRTPSYEQYF. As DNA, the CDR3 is TGCGCCAGTTTGGGGCGGACACCCTCCTACGAGCAGTACTTC.

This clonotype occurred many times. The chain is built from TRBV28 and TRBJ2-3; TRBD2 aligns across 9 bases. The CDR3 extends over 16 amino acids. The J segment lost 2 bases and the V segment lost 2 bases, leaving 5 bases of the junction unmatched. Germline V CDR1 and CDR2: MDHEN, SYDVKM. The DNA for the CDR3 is TGTGCCAGCAGTTTAAATAGCGGGGGTTTCACAGATACGCAGTATTTT. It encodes CASSLNSGGFTDTQYF.

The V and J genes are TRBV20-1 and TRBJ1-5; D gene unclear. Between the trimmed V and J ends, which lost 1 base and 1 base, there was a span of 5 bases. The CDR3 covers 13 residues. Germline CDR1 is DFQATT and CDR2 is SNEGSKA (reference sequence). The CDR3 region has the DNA TGCAGTGCTAGAGGAGGGAGCAATCAGCCCCAGCATTTT. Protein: CSARGGSNQPQHF.

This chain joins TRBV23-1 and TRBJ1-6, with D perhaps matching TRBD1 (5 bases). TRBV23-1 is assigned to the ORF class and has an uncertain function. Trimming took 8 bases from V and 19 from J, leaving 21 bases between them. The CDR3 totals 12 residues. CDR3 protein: CASSYRDDGMHF. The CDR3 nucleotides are TGCGCCAGCTCTTACCGGGACGACGGAATGCACTTT.